The rows below give T cell receptor beta chains drawn from one sample of a study of T cell responses to AZD1222 COVID-19 vaccine. Repertoires were generated with immunoSEQ multiplex PCR, while TCRdb's copy carries only in-frame clones and drops some. This sample has 110,000 to 150,000 clones; approximately 91% occur once, and the top ten carry more than 1.5%. The sample consisted of peripheral blood, taken 28 days after the second AZD1222 dose. Source of these receptors: an adult who received the AZD1222 COVID-19 vaccine. The CDR3 runs from the conserved cysteine through the conserved F or W. The D gene is left open where the match is weak. Clone size is shown for a subset of rows, as once, few, many or a class of expanded clone.

j_call	clone_size	d_call	v_call	cdr3_aa	cdr3_nt
TRBJ1-2	.	.	TRBV18	CASSPPDSYGYTF	TGTGCCAGCTCACCACCGGACAGCTATGGCTACACCTTC
TRBJ2-7	once	TRBD1	TRBV6-5	CASSYSGTGEYEQYF	TGTGCCAGCAGTTACTCCGGGACAGGGGAATACGAGCAGTACTTC
TRBJ2-1	.	.	TRBV29-1	CSVEDPRGVRNEQFF	TGCAGCGTTGAAGATCCCCGGGGAGTCAGGAATGAGCAGTTCTTC
TRBJ1-2	.	.	TRBV9	CASSVNRGRENYGYTF	TGTGCCAGCAGCGTTAACCGGGGCCGGGAAAACTATGGCTACACCTTC
TRBJ1-2	.	.	TRBV3-1/TRBV3-2	CASSQAAGGYTF	TGTGCCAGCAGCCAGGCAGCTGGAGGCTACACCTTC
TRBJ2-2	once	.	TRBV7-8	CASSLGQPYTGELFF	TGTGCCAGCAGCCTCGGACAGCCCTACACCGGGGAGCTGTTTTTT
TRBJ1-1	.	.	TRBV2	CASSGTAEAFF	TGTGCCAGCAGTGGGACGGCTGAAGCTTTCTTT
TRBJ2-5	few	.	TRBV12-3/TRBV12-4	CASRRHETQYF	TGTGCCAGCAGGCGCCATGAGACCCAGTACTTC
TRBJ2-5	.	.	TRBV10-2	CASSEPGAGPTQYF	TGCGCCAGCAGTGAGCCCGGGGCAGGCCCGACCCAGTACTTC
TRBJ1-1	.	.	TRBV3-1/TRBV3-2	CASSQVAVMNTEAFF	TGTGCCAGCAGCCAAGTGGCAGTCATGAACACTGAAGCTTTCTTT
TRBJ1-5	once	.	TRBV19	CASKSEEGQPQHF	TGTGCCAGTAAGTCCGAGGAAGGTCAGCCCCAGCATTTT
TRBJ1-2	.	.	TRBV5-4	CASSLAGSDGYTF	TGTGCCAGCAGCTTGGCAGGTTCAGATGGCTACACCTTC
TRBJ2-2	.	.	TRBV5-1	CASSLVAGTGTGELFF	TGCGCCAGCAGCTTGGTCGCAGGGACGGGGACCGGGGAGCTGTTTTTT
TRBJ2-1	once	.	TRBV29-1	CSVEGVQSEQFF	TGCAGCGTTGAGGGGGTGCAGTCTGAGCAGTTCTTC
TRBJ1-1	.	.	TRBV5-4	CASSLKGMNTEAFF	TGTGCCAGCAGCTTGAAGGGGATGAACACTGAAGCTTTCTTT
TRBJ2-7	.	TRBD2	TRBV7-8	CASRAGTSGPLSSYEQYF	TGTGCCAGCAGGGCCGGGACTAGCGGACCTTTGAGCTCCTACGAGCAGTACTTC
TRBJ1-1	.	.	TRBV10-3	CAHPARTMNTEAFF	TGTGCCCACCCGGCCCGGACCATGAACACTGAAGCTTTCTTT
TRBJ2-4	once	.	TRBV6-5	CASRRDLAKNIQYF	TGTGCCAGCAGACGGGACCTAGCCAAAAACATTCAGTACTTC
TRBJ2-3	.	TRBD2	TRBV7-3	CASSLRSGGTSADTQYF	TGTGCCAGCAGCTTACGTAGCGGGGGGACCTCGGCGGATACGCAGTATTTT
TRBJ2-5	.	.	TRBV5-1	CASTPAPGFSPSQETQYF	TGCGCCAGCACCCCCGCCCCCGGCTTCTCCCCAAGCCAAGAGACCCAGTACTTC
TRBJ1-3	.	.	TRBV5-8	CASSRGGGNSGNTIYF	TGTGCCAGCAGTCGGGGTGGAGGCAACTCTGGAAACACCATATATTTT
TRBJ2-5	once	TRBD2	TRBV7-9	CASSPSGRSSGGRETQYF	TGTGCCAGCAGCCCAAGTGGCCGGTCTAGCGGGGGCCGGGAGACCCAGTACTTC
TRBJ2-7	.	.	TRBV5-5	CASSLAPLAYEQYF	TGTGCCAGCAGCTTGGCTCCACTAGCCTACGAGCAGTACTTC
TRBJ1-4	.	TRBD1	TRBV28	CASSATPGGEGKLFF	TGTGCCAGCAGTGCCACTCCAGGGGGCGAAGGAAAACTGTTTTTT
TRBJ2-2	.	.	TRBV7-8	CASSLHLQFQETGELFF	.
TRBJ2-7	.	.	TRBV18	CASSFPSTGYEQYF	TGTGCCAGCTCGTTCCCCAGTACAGGCTACGAGCAGTACTTC
TRBJ1-6	.	.	TRBV28	CASSPSSSYNSPLHF	TGTGCCAGCAGCCCCAGCAGCTCCTATAATTCACCCCTCCACTTT
TRBJ2-2	.	.	TRBV4-1	CASSPGTLHTGELFF	TGCGCCAGCAGCCCCGGGACTCTACACACCGGGGAGCTGTTTTTT
TRBJ1-2	.	.	TRBV7-9	CASSLSQGGYGYTF	TGTGCCAGCAGCTTATCTCAGGGAGGATACGGCTACACCTTC
TRBJ1-6	.	TRBD1	TRBV6-5	CASSRSRGRDSPLHF	TGTGCCAGCAGCAGATCCAGGGGGCGCGATTCACCCCTCCACTTT
TRBJ1-2	.	.	TRBV6-5	CASISSAYGYTF	TGTGCCAGCATTTCTTCAGCGTATGGCTACACCTTC
TRBJ1-5	.	.	TRBV10-2	CASSESDYWGSQPQHF	TGCGCCAGCAGTGAGTCGGATTACTGGGGAAGTCAGCCCCAGCATTTT
TRBJ2-7	.	.	TRBV27	CASSHAGGHEQYF	TGTGCCAGCAGTCATGCAGGAGGTCACGAGCAGTACTTC
TRBJ1-3	.	.	TRBV6-1	CASSEALRGRPLSNTIYF	TGTGCCAGCAGTGAAGCGCTTCGGGGCCGTCCACTCTCAAACACCATATATTTT
TRBJ1-3	.	.	TRBV2	CASRLTGPSGNTIYF	TGTGCCAGCAGACTAACAGGACCCTCTGGAAACACCATATATTTT
TRBJ1-1	.	.	TRBV30	CAWSVRGASTEAFF	TGTGCCTGGAGTGTACGGGGGGCCAGCACTGAAGCTTTCTTT
TRBJ2-2	once	TRBD1	TRBV11-2	CASSLVRTGHTGELFF	TGTGCCAGCAGCTTAGTAAGGACAGGGCACACCGGGGAGCTGTTTTTT
TRBJ2-1	.	TRBD1	TRBV5-1	CASSLGTGDNEQFF	TGCGCCAGCAGCCTCGGGACAGGGGACAATGAGCAGTTCTTC
TRBJ1-2	.	.	TRBV5-4	CASTSEAYGYTF	TGTGCCAGCACCTCGGAGGCCTATGGCTACACCTTC
TRBJ2-7	.	.	TRBV7-9	CASSSNRDSEQYF	TGTGCCAGCAGCTCCAACAGGGACTCGGAGCAGTACTTC
TRBJ2-6	.	.	TRBV24-1	CATSDSRAGANVLTF	TGTGCCACCAGTGATTCTAGGGCTGGGGCCAACGTCCTGACTTTC